These 26 T cell receptor beta chains came from one sample sequenced in a study of blood T cell repertoires in COVID-19. The protocol was immunoSEQ multiplex PCR, while the TCRdb copy is restricted to in-frame clones and leaves out a portion. The repertoire holds about 250,000 clones, with 85% as singletons. Source material: peripheral blood. All receptors derive from a man aged 45-65 years with active or convalescent COVID-19.

In its sample, this clone was seen a few times. The rearrangement links TRBV4-3 to TRBJ2-7; perhaps TRBD1 as D (5 bases). This CDR3 has 15 residues. Germline V gives CDR1 LGHNA, CDR2 YSLEER. V was cut by 0 bases and J by 4 bases, with 13 bases left in between. CDR3 loop: CASSQERRQGYEQYF. The CDR3 nucleotides are TGCGCCAGCAGCCAAGAGAGGCGTCAGGGTTACGAGCAGTACTTC.

CDR3 in DNA: TGTGCCAGCAGCCAAGATCTTTCAGGGGTAGATGAGACCCAGTACTTC. Translated, it gives CASSQDLSGVDETQYF. The chain employs TRBV14 and TRBJ2-5; D possibly corresponds to TRBD1 (6 bases). The germline V gene has CDR1 SGHDN and CDR2 FVKESK. V lost 0 bases and J 5 bases, leaving 16 bases between the germline ends. This CDR3 spans 16 amino acids.

The chain uses TRBV24-1 and TRBJ2-3; no clear D gene. CDR1 and CDR2 (germline): KGHDR, SFDVKD. V was shortened by 3 bases and J by 3 bases, with 9 bases between the two germline ends. The CDR3 is made up of 14 amino acids. The CDR3 DNA reads TGTGCCACCAGTGATCCGACTTCGACAGATACGCAGTATTTT. It codes for CATSDPTSTDTQYF.

The sample holds one count of this clone. The V gene is TRBV28, the J gene TRBJ1-3, with 8 bases aligning to TRBD1. From germline, CDR1 is MDHEN and CDR2 SYDVKM. The CDR3 totals 16 residues. Losses at the gene ends were 4 bases for V and 4 bases for J; bases not matched to a gene: 9. The CDR3 coding sequence is TGTGCCAGCAGTTCAGGGGGCGCCTTGAGAGGAAACACCATATATTTT. It codes for CASSSGGALRGNTIYF.

This chain links TRBV30 with TRBJ1-2, with D possibly TRBD1 on 6 matching bases. From germline, CDR1 is GTSNPN and CDR2 SVGIG (reference sequence). This CDR3 is 12 amino acids long. V lost 8 bases and J 4 bases, leaving 14 bases between the germline ends. In DNA form, the CDR3 reads TGTGCCGGCGCAGGGGAAGGCTATGGCTACACCTTC. It codes for CAGAGEGYGYTF.

The chain uses TRBV21-1 and TRBJ2-2; the table's TRBD1 call for D was not verified on the DNA. TRBV21-1 is assigned pseudogene status. The CDR3 consists of 20 residues. The CDR3 region has the DNA TGTGCCAGCAGGGACGGCGGGACAGGGGAAGAATACGCGAACACCGGGGAGCTGTTTTTT. Translation gives CASRDGGTGEEYANTGELFF.

The CDR3 here is CSVSLESSGNTIYF. CDR3 DNA sequence: TGCAGCGTTTCGTTAGAGAGCTCTGGAAACACCATATATTTT. The chain couples TRBV29-1 to TRBJ1-3; D gene uncertain. Germline CDR1 SQVTM, CDR2 ANQGSEA. Trimming cost V 5 bases and J 0 bases, with 11 bases left between them. The CDR3 is 14 residues long.

The rearrangement links TRBV18 to TRBJ2-3; 9 bases align to TRBD1. This CDR3 comprises 16 residues. V lost 4 bases and J lost 1; bases outside the gene matches: 6. Germline loops: CDR1 KGHSH, CDR2 LQKENI. The DNA for the CDR3 is TGTGCCAGCTCACTACAGGGGGCGCTTCGCACAGATACGCAGTATTTT. It specifies CASSLQGALRTDTQYF.

The genes are TRBV5-6 and TRBJ1-5; no firm D call. Trimming pared 5 bases from V and 7 bases from J, leaving 16 bases between. Per germline, CDR1 SGHDT and CDR2 YYEEEE. This CDR3 has 14 amino acids. The CDR3 DNA reads TGTGCCAGCAGTCTCAGAGGGATGAACCAGCCCCAGCATTTT. This translates into CASSLRGMNQPQHF.

The DNA of the CDR3 is TGTGCCAGCAGCTCGCCCACCGGGGTAGATACGCAGTATTTT. It yields the protein CASSSPTGVDTQYF. The V gene is TRBV7-9, the J gene TRBJ2-3; tentative D call: TRBD2 (5 bases). The CDR3 is made up of 14 amino acids. Per the germline V gene, CDR1 is SEHNR and CDR2 is FQNEAQ (reference sequence). Trimming took 4 bases from V and 5 from J, leaving 13 bases between them.

There are a few counts of this clone. The gene calls are TRBV9 and TRBJ1-1; 7 bases line up with TRBD1. The germline V gene encodes CDR1 SGDLS and CDR2 YYNGEE. The V gene end was trimmed by 2 bases and the J gene end by 4 bases; junction bases not matched to a gene: 8. The length of the CDR3 is 15 residues. The CDR3 coding sequence is TGTGCCAGCAGCGTTGACTCAGGGGGAAGCACTGAAGCTTTCTTT. Its protein product is CASSVDSGGSTEAFF.

The rearrangement joins TRBV24-1 to TRBJ2-1; 9 bases line up with TRBD2. Trimming cost V 10 bases and J 7 bases; bases outside gene matches: 4. CDR1 is KGHDR and CDR2 is SFDVKD in the germline V gene. There are 12 residues in the CDR3. DNA of the CDR3: TGTGCCACTAGCGGGAGCGGGAATGAGCAGTTCTTC. Encoded protein: CATSGSGNEQFF.

This chain links TRBV25-1 with TRBJ2-1, with 7 bases lining up with TRBD2. J was trimmed by 6 bases and V by 4 bases; bases with no gene match: 12. The CDR3 contains 16 residues. Per germline, CDR1 MGHDK and CDR2 SYGVNS. DNA of the CDR3: TGTGCCAGCAGTGGCCAAGCGGGAAAAATAGGCAATGAGCAGTTCTTC. Amino acid sequence: CASSGQAGKIGNEQFF.

This clone was counted between two and nine times. J is TRBJ1-5 and V is TRBV30; D not resolved. CDR1 GTSNPN and CDR2 SVGIG come from the germline V gene (reference sequence). The V and J ends lost 5 bases and 4 bases respectively, with 9 bases between them. The CDR3 extends over 12 amino acids. The CDR3 nucleotides read TGTGCCTGGGGCTGGAGGAATCAGCCCCAGCATTTT. Residues: CAWGWRNQPQHF.

This clone showed up just a few times. The chain combines TRBV5-4 with TRBJ2-5; 10 bases are shared with TRBD2. The J segment lost 5 bases and the V segment lost 0 bases, leaving 7 bases of the junction unmatched. The CDR3 length is 16 residues. Germline V gene lookup returns CDR1 SGHNT and CDR2 YYREEE (reference sequence). The CDR3 region has the DNA TGTGCCAGCAGCTTGGAAAGCGGGAGGGTAGGGGAGACCCAGTACTTC. Translation: CASSLESGRVGETQYF.

The chain joins TRBV6-1 to TRBJ1-1; D unresolved. CDR1 MNHNS and CDR2 SASEGT come from the germline V gene. Trimming left V 2 bases short and J 11 bases short, with 15 bases between. This CDR3 region has 13 residues. CDR3 DNA: TGTGCCAGCAGTGAACCGATTCGGCGGAAGGCTTTCTTT. It is translated as CASSEPIRRKAFF.

This clone has only a few counts. This chain joins TRBV6-2 or TRBV6-3 and TRBJ1-5, with TRBD1 as a possible D gene (5 bases). Germline values: CDR1 MNHEY, CDR2 SVGEGT. The CDR3 extends over 14 amino acids. Trimming took 2 bases from V and 5 from J, leaving 10 bases between them. CDR3 nucleotides: TGTGCCAGCAGTTACGGGTCAGGGCATCAGCCCCAGCATTTT. Translated: CASSYGSGHQPQHF.

V gene TRBV5-1 combines with J gene TRBJ2-3; 13 positions match TRBD2. The germline V gene has CDR1 SGHRS and CDR2 YFSETQ. The V and J ends lost 0 bases and 3 bases, in that order; junction bases with no gene match: 7. This CDR3 region has 18 residues. The CDR3 reads CASSLGWTSGSWTDTQYF. CDR3 nucleotides: TGCGCCAGCAGCTTGGGTTGGACTAGCGGGAGTTGGACAGATACGCAGTATTTT. The full variable domain, in which reference TRBV5-1 and TRBJ2-3 provide the parts outside the CDR3, is KAGVTQTPRYLIKTRGQQVTLSCSPISGHRSVSWYQQTPGQGLQFLFEYFSETQRNKGNFPGRFSGRQFSNSRSEMNVSTLELGDSALYLCASSLGWTSGSWTDTQYFGPGTRLTVL.

This clone showed up just once. The CDR3 DNA follows: TGTGCCAGCAGTGCTTCAGGGTATGGCTACACCTTC. Translating it yields CASSASGYGYTF. V is TRBV2 and J is TRBJ1-2; tentatively, D is TRBD1 (5 bases). Germline V CDR1 and CDR2: SNHLY, FYNNEI. V lost 4 bases to trimming and J lost 5 bases, with 8 bases between them. The CDR3 runs 12 residues. Full variable domain (outside the CDR3, taken from reference TRBV2 and TRBJ1-2): EPEVTQTPSHQVTQMGQEVILRCVPISNHLYFYWYRQILGQKVEFLVSFYNNEISEKSEIFDDQFSVERPDGSNFTLKIRSTKLEDSAMYFCASSASGYGYTFGSGTRLTVV.

The CDR3 region has the DNA TGTGCCATCAGTCTTCAAGCGGGAGGGCCGGGTAATGAGCAGTTCTTC. Its protein is CAISLQAGGPGNEQFF. The V gene is TRBV10-3, the J gene TRBJ2-1; 10 bases map to TRBD2. From germline, CDR1 is ENHRY and CDR2 SYGVKD. Trimming cost V 5 bases and J 7 bases; bases outside gene matches: 11. This CDR3 spans 16 amino acids.

The chain recombines TRBV19 with TRBJ2-1; D is possibly TRBD1 (5 bases). CDR1 and CDR2 from the germline V gene are LNHDA and SQIVND (reference sequence). The V gene lost 4 bases and the J gene lost 7 bases, with 8 bases spanning the gap. The CDR3 has 12 residues. CDR3 bases: TGTGCCAGTAGTACAGGGCAGAATGAGCAGTTCTTC. Protein product: CASSTGQNEQFF.

The rearrangement uses TRBV5-1 and TRBJ1-2; tentative D call: TRBD1 (5 bases). The CDR3 extends over 14 amino acids. CDR1 and CDR2 from the germline V gene are SGHRS and YFSETQ. V was clipped by 6 bases and J by 4 bases, with 16 bases between them. CDR3 loop: CASMRTTGSYGYTF. DNA of the CDR3: TGCGCCAGCATGAGGACAACAGGCTCCTATGGCTACACCTTC.

The chain has TRBV23-1 and TRBJ2-1, with D possibly matching TRBD1 (5 bases). TRBV23-1 is given ORF status, its function remaining uncertain. Deletions cut 2 bases from V and 5 bases from J, with 10 bases between. This CDR3 has 14 amino acids. The CDR3 DNA reads as TGCGCCAGCAGTCAAGGAACAGGAGACAATGAGCAGTTCTTC. Translation: CASSQGTGDNEQFF.

This clone was observed a few times. This chain uses TRBV6-5 with TRBJ2-1, with 8 bases fitting TRBD1. Germline CDR1 is MNHEY and CDR2 is SVGAGI. The CDR3 consists of 15 residues. The ends lost 6 bases at V and 5 bases at J; junction bases unmatched: 9. The DNA of the CDR3 is TGTGCCAGCAGAACGAGCCGGGACAGGAACAATGAGCAGTTCTTC. Its protein is CASRTSRDRNNEQFF.

The chain uses TRBV9 and TRBJ2-1; TRBD2 matches at 13 bases. CDR1 and CDR2 from the germline V gene are SGDLS and YYNGEE. The V and J ends lost 3 bases and 4 bases, in that order; junction bases with no gene match: 4. The CDR3 loop spans 16 amino acids. CDR3: CASSAGLAGSYNEQFF. The CDR3 DNA reads as TGTGCCAGCAGCGCGGGACTAGCGGGGTCTTACAATGAGCAGTTCTTC.

This chain joins TRBV5-8 and TRBJ2-5; a weak D match, TRBD1 (5 bases). CDR3 length: 13 residues. Per germline, CDR1 SGHTS and CDR2 YDEGEE. Trimming stripped 4 bases from V and 2 bases from J, with 9 bases between. In nucleotides, the CDR3 is TGTGCCAGCAGCAGGACACCACAAGAGACCCAGTACTTC. Protein sequence: CASSRTPQETQYF.